The rows below give T cell receptor beta chains drawn from one sample of a study of T cell changes during pregnancy in multiple sclerosis. Assay used: immunoSEQ multiplex PCR; TCRdb lists only in-frame clones, some missing. The sample carries about 110,000 clones, roughly 92% recorded once. Sequences were derived from peripheral blood, sampled in the third trimester of pregnancy. These receptors were obtained from a female donor with multiple sclerosis, enrolled in a pregnancy study. CDR3s include the opening cysteine and the closing phenylalanine or tryptophan. The order of the fields is D gene, clone size, J gene, V gene, CDR3 DNA, CDR3 protein. The D gene is left open where the match is weak. Clone size is not always given. Where it is, it says once, few, many or a class for expanded clones.

d_gene: TRBD2
abundance: .
j_gene: TRBJ2-3
v_gene: TRBV11-2
CDR3nt: TGTGCCAGCAGCTCACTAGCGGGGCTGACAGATACGCAGTATTTT
CDR3aa: CASSSLAGLTDTQYF

d_gene: .
abundance: .
j_gene: TRBJ2-7
v_gene: TRBV5-4
CDR3nt: TGTGCCAGCAGCTTGGGACAGGCCTCCTACGAGCAGTACTTC
CDR3aa: CASSLGQASYEQYF

d_gene: .
abundance: .
j_gene: TRBJ1-5
v_gene: TRBV28
CDR3nt: TGTGCCAGCAGGACGATGACGGGAGTAAATCAGCCCCAGCATTTT
CDR3aa: CASRTMTGVNQPQHF

d_gene: .
abundance: .
j_gene: TRBJ2-1
v_gene: TRBV30
CDR3nt: TGTGCCTGGACCCCGGGGAGCTCCTACAATGAGCAGTTCTTC
CDR3aa: CAWTPGSSYNEQFF

d_gene: TRBD2
abundance: few
j_gene: TRBJ2-7
v_gene: TRBV2
CDR3nt: TGTGCCAGCAGTGTCTCCACGGGGAGGGATGTCGAGCAGTACTTC
CDR3aa: CASSVSTGRDVEQYF

d_gene: .
abundance: .
j_gene: TRBJ2-1
v_gene: TRBV9
CDR3nt: TGTGCCAGCACCGGACACAATTCCTACAATGAGCAGTTCTTC
CDR3aa: CASTGHNSYNEQFF

d_gene: .
abundance: .
j_gene: TRBJ1-5
v_gene: TRBV30
CDR3nt: TGTGCCTGGAGTGTAAGAGATTTTAATCAGCCCCAGCATTTT
CDR3aa: CAWSVRDFNQPQHF

d_gene: TRBD1
abundance: .
j_gene: TRBJ1-3
v_gene: TRBV19
CDR3nt: TGTGCCAGTAGTATTATTGGACAGGGCTCTGGAAACACCATATATTTT
CDR3aa: CASSIIGQGSGNTIYF

d_gene: .
abundance: .
j_gene: TRBJ2-2
v_gene: TRBV5-5
CDR3nt: TGTGCCAGCAGCTTGGCTAGGGGTCCGTTGAACACCGGGGAGCTGTTTTTT
CDR3aa: CASSLARGPLNTGELFF

d_gene: TRBD2
abundance: .
j_gene: TRBJ2-7
v_gene: TRBV11-2
CDR3nt: TGTGCCAGCAGCTTAGGGACTAGCGGGATCGGGTACGAGCAGTACTTC
CDR3aa: CASSLGTSGIGYEQYF

d_gene: .
abundance: .
j_gene: TRBJ2-1
v_gene: TRBV29-1
CDR3nt: TGCAGCGTTCCTCGACTGGAAAGAAATGAGCAGTTCTTC
CDR3aa: CSVPRLERNEQFF

d_gene: .
abundance: .
j_gene: TRBJ1-1
v_gene: TRBV7-9
CDR3nt: TGTGCCAGCAGCTTAGGGCGGCGGGCCGGGGAGGAAGCTTTCTTT
CDR3aa: CASSLGRRAGEEAFF

d_gene: .
abundance: .
j_gene: TRBJ1-4
v_gene: TRBV19
CDR3nt: TGTGCCAGTAGTCCCTCGCGGGGGGAAAAACTGTTTTTT
CDR3aa: CASSPSRGEKLFF

d_gene: .
abundance: once
j_gene: TRBJ1-3
v_gene: TRBV18
CDR3nt: TGTGCCAGCTCACCAAGTGGTCTTGGGCAGGGCCGTGGAAACACCATATATTTT
CDR3aa: CASSPSGLGQGRGNTIYF

d_gene: .
abundance: .
j_gene: TRBJ1-2
v_gene: TRBV11-1
CDR3nt: TGTGCCAGCAGCTTGGGGACAAAAGGGGAAGGCTATGGCTACACCTTC
CDR3aa: CASSLGTKGEGYGYTF

d_gene: TRBD1
abundance: .
j_gene: TRBJ1-1
v_gene: TRBV30
CDR3nt: TGTGCCTGGAAAGGGGACAGCCACATGAACACTGAAGCTTTCTTT
CDR3aa: CAWKGDSHMNTEAFF

d_gene: .
abundance: .
j_gene: TRBJ2-7
v_gene: TRBV19
CDR3nt: TGTGCCAGTAGTATAGATCGCGCTAGCCACTCCTACGAGCAGTACTTC
CDR3aa: CASSIDRASHSYEQYF

d_gene: TRBD1
abundance: .
j_gene: TRBJ2-3
v_gene: TRBV2
CDR3nt: TGTGCCAGCAACAGGGGGCGCATAGATACGCAGTATTTT
CDR3aa: CASNRGRIDTQYF

d_gene: .
abundance: .
j_gene: TRBJ1-2
v_gene: TRBV5-5
CDR3nt: TGTGCCAGCAGCCCGGACTTTACGGTCGGCTACACCTTC
CDR3aa: CASSPDFTVGYTF

d_gene: .
abundance: .
j_gene: TRBJ1-3
v_gene: TRBV7-6
CDR3nt: TGTGCCAGCAGTCTCCTTAGCTCTGGAAACACCATATATTTT
CDR3aa: CASSLLSSGNTIYF

d_gene: .
abundance: .
j_gene: TRBJ2-1
v_gene: TRBV2
CDR3nt: TGTGCCAGCAGTGGGGAGCGGGTCTACAATGAGCAGTTCTTC
CDR3aa: CASSGERVYNEQFF

d_gene: TRBD1
abundance: .
j_gene: TRBJ2-3
v_gene: TRBV6-1
CDR3nt: TGTGCCAGCAGTGAAGGGGACAGGGGGTGGAATACGCAGTATTTT
CDR3aa: CASSEGDRGWNTQYF

d_gene: .
abundance: .
j_gene: TRBJ1-6
v_gene: TRBV2
CDR3nt: TGTGCCAGCAGTGAAGGGGAGGCCTATAATTCACCCCTCCACTTT
CDR3aa: CASSEGEAYNSPLHF

d_gene: TRBD2
abundance: .
j_gene: TRBJ2-7
v_gene: TRBV4-1
CDR3nt: TGCGCCAGCAGCCAAGGGATAGGACTAGCGGAGAGCTCCTACGAGCAGTACTTC
CDR3aa: CASSQGIGLAESSYEQYF

d_gene: TRBD2
abundance: .
j_gene: TRBJ2-3
v_gene: TRBV28
CDR3nt: TGTGCCAGCATCCTGGGGGGGTCAGATACGCAGTATTTT
CDR3aa: CASILGGSDTQYF

d_gene: .
abundance: .
j_gene: TRBJ1-5
v_gene: TRBV28
CDR3nt: TGTGCCAGCAGTTTATCCCGGGGGACGCCCCAGCATTTT
CDR3aa: CASSLSRGTPQHF

d_gene: .
abundance: .
j_gene: TRBJ2-5
v_gene: TRBV5-4
CDR3nt: TGTGCCAGCAGCAAAGAGAGGGTAGGGGAGACCCAGTACTTC
CDR3aa: CASSKERVGETQYF

d_gene: .
abundance: .
j_gene: TRBJ1-5
v_gene: TRBV10-3
CDR3nt: TGTGCCATCAGTGAGTCATACAGCAGCAATCAGCCCCAGCATTTT
CDR3aa: CAISESYSSNQPQHF

d_gene: .
abundance: .
j_gene: TRBJ2-3
v_gene: TRBV5-1
CDR3nt: TGCGCCAGCAGCTTTGGCAGCACAGATACGCAGTATTTT
CDR3aa: CASSFGSTDTQYF

d_gene: TRBD1
abundance: .
j_gene: TRBJ2-7
v_gene: TRBV6-1
CDR3nt: TGTGCCAGCAGTGCCGACAGGGGTCCCTACGAGCAGTACTTC
CDR3aa: CASSADRGPYEQYF

d_gene: TRBD2
abundance: .
j_gene: TRBJ2-3
v_gene: TRBV29-1
CDR3nt: TGCAGCTCTGGGGGAGGGACTAGCGGGGGGGAGGATACGCAGTATTTT
CDR3aa: CSSGGGTSGGEDTQYF

d_gene: TRBD1
abundance: .
j_gene: TRBJ1-1
v_gene: TRBV28
CDR3nt: TGTGCCAGCATTCCGGGACAGGGACGCACTGAAGCTTTCTTT
CDR3aa: CASIPGQGRTEAFF

d_gene: TRBD1
abundance: .
j_gene: TRBJ1-1
v_gene: TRBV6-6
CDR3nt: TGTGCCAGCAGTCCACAGGGGACTGAAGCTTTCTTT
CDR3aa: CASSPQGTEAFF

d_gene: TRBD1
abundance: few
j_gene: TRBJ1-4
v_gene: TRBV7-9
CDR3nt: TGTGCCAGCAGCATTGACAGGGCCCCAACTAATGAAAAACTGTTTTTT
CDR3aa: CASSIDRAPTNEKLFF

d_gene: TRBD2
abundance: few
j_gene: TRBJ2-3
v_gene: TRBV4-2
CDR3nt: TGTGCCAGCAGCCAGGAAGGGGGACTAGCGGGAGGACGTACGCAGTATTTT
CDR3aa: CASSQEGGLAGGRTQYF

d_gene: .
abundance: .
j_gene: TRBJ1-2
v_gene: TRBV19
CDR3nt: TGTGCCAGTAACCTTGACAGGTCCTATGGCTACACCTTC
CDR3aa: CASNLDRSYGYTF

d_gene: TRBD2
abundance: .
j_gene: TRBJ2-1
v_gene: TRBV5-1
CDR3nt: TGCGCCAGCAGCTTGGACACTAGCGGCACCTACAATGAGCAGTTCTTC
CDR3aa: CASSLDTSGTYNEQFF

d_gene: .
abundance: .
j_gene: TRBJ2-7
v_gene: TRBV19
CDR3nt: TGTGCCAGTAGTATACAACTCGGCTACGAGCAGTACTTC
CDR3aa: CASSIQLGYEQYF

d_gene: TRBD1
abundance: .
j_gene: TRBJ2-7
v_gene: TRBV5-5
CDR3nt: TGTGCCAGCAGCAAACGGACAGGGGGCTCCTACGAGCAGTACTTC
CDR3aa: CASSKRTGGSYEQYF

d_gene: .
abundance: .
j_gene: TRBJ2-7
v_gene: TRBV13
CDR3nt: TGTGCCAGCAGCCCGTCCGGGGGCGAGCAGTACTTC
CDR3aa: CASSPSGGEQYF

d_gene: TRBD2
abundance: .
j_gene: TRBJ2-5
v_gene: TRBV9
CDR3nt: TGTGCCAGCAGCGACTTCCGGGGACTAGCGGGGGGGATACCCGAGACCCAGTACTTC
CDR3aa: CASSDFRGLAGGIPETQYF

d_gene: .
abundance: .
j_gene: TRBJ1-2
v_gene: TRBV27
CDR3nt: TGTGCCAGCAGTTCACGCTGGGCTTCTATCCCTAACTATGGCTACACCTTC
CDR3aa: CASSSRWASIPNYGYTF

d_gene: TRBD1
abundance: few
j_gene: TRBJ1-1
v_gene: TRBV6-6
CDR3nt: TGTGCCAGCAGTAAAAGGGACAGGGACCGGGATGAAGCTTTCTTT
CDR3aa: CASSKRDRDRDEAFF

d_gene: .
abundance: .
j_gene: TRBJ1-2
v_gene: TRBV19
CDR3nt: TGTGCCACCCCGGAGGAGAGGTTGCGGGACTATGGCTACACCTTC
CDR3aa: CATPEERLRDYGYTF

d_gene: TRBD2
abundance: .
j_gene: TRBJ2-1
v_gene: TRBV28
CDR3nt: TGTGCCAGCAGTTACTCCCTGGGACTAGCGGACAATGAGCAGTTCTTC
CDR3aa: CASSYSLGLADNEQFF

d_gene: TRBD2
abundance: once
j_gene: TRBJ2-5
v_gene: TRBV15
CDR3nt: TGTGCCACCAGGCCACTAGCGGGAGGACAAGAGACCCAGTACTTC
CDR3aa: CATRPLAGGQETQYF

d_gene: TRBD2
abundance: .
j_gene: TRBJ2-1
v_gene: TRBV30
CDR3nt: TGTGCCTGGAGTGTACGGGGAGGGCTAGATGGGATGGATGAGCAGTTCTTC
CDR3aa: CAWSVRGGLDGMDEQFF

d_gene: .
abundance: .
j_gene: TRBJ1-1
v_gene: TRBV25-1
CDR3nt: TGTGCCAGCATGGACCGGGGTCTTGCTGAAGCTTTCTTT
CDR3aa: CASMDRGLAEAFF

d_gene: .
abundance: once
j_gene: TRBJ2-1
v_gene: TRBV5-1
CDR3nt: TGCGCCAGCAGCTTACAGGGTAAAGGGGCCCTCAATGAGCAGTTCTTC
CDR3aa: CASSLQGKGALNEQFF

d_gene: .
abundance: .
j_gene: TRBJ2-5
v_gene: TRBV5-4
CDR3nt: TGTGCCAGCAGCTCAAAGGGGGGGGAGGAGACCCAGTACTTC
CDR3aa: CASSSKGGEETQYF

d_gene: .
abundance: .
j_gene: TRBJ1-1
v_gene: TRBV6-1
CDR3nt: TGTGCCAGCAGTGGGACAGTGAACACTGAAGCTTTCTTT
CDR3aa: CASSGTVNTEAFF

d_gene: .
abundance: .
j_gene: TRBJ2-7
v_gene: TRBV11-2
CDR3nt: TGTGCCAGCAGCTCAGGGGCCTACGAGCAGTACTTC
CDR3aa: CASSSGAYEQYF

d_gene: .
abundance: .
j_gene: TRBJ1-6
v_gene: TRBV7-9
CDR3nt: TGTGCCAGCAGCCGCGGATTGAACGGATCACCCCTCCACTTT
CDR3aa: CASSRGLNGSPLHF

d_gene: TRBD2
abundance: .
j_gene: TRBJ2-5
v_gene: TRBV5-5
CDR3nt: TGTGCCAGCAGCTTTGGACTAGCGGGGGCTAAAGAGACCCAGTACTTC
CDR3aa: CASSFGLAGAKETQYF

d_gene: .
abundance: once
j_gene: TRBJ1-1
v_gene: TRBV7-9
CDR3nt: TGTGCCAGCAGTCCGTCTCGGTTTGAAGCTTTCTTT
CDR3aa: CASSPSRFEAFF

d_gene: TRBD1
abundance: .
j_gene: TRBJ1-2
v_gene: TRBV25-1
CDR3nt: TGTGCCAGCAGTGCGACAGGGAACTATGGCTACACCTTC
CDR3aa: CASSATGNYGYTF

d_gene: TRBD1
abundance: .
j_gene: TRBJ1-2
v_gene: TRBV5-4
CDR3nt: TGTGCCAGCAGCTTGAGGCAGGGGGGTTGGAACTATGGCTACACCTTC
CDR3aa: CASSLRQGGWNYGYTF

d_gene: TRBD1
abundance: .
j_gene: TRBJ2-5
v_gene: TRBV7-2
CDR3nt: TGTGCCAGCAGCTACGGGACAGGGGCCTCGGAGACCCAGTACTTC
CDR3aa: CASSYGTGASETQYF